These T cell receptor beta chains were read from a single sample in a study of CD8+CD57+ T cells in acquired aplastic anemia. TCRdb reanalysed the reads using MiXCR and keeps one entry per CDR3 protein. The data contain a few hundred thousand distinct CDR3 sequences, approximately 70% of them singletons. The sequenced sample was sorted CD4+, CD8+, or CD8+CD57+ T cells (not recorded which) from PBMCs. The receptors come from a human donor in good health, serving as a control. Both conserved end residues are part of each CDR3. D genes are given only for firm matches. Clone size is given for some rows only: seen once, a few or many times, or a class if the clone is expanded.

v_gene: TRBV6-5; abundance: many; j_gene: TRBJ1-2; d_gene: -; CDR3aa: CASSQKGGGVYGYTF; CDR3nt: TGTGCCAGCAGCCAGAAGGGTGGAGGGGTCTATGGCTACACCTTC
v_gene: TRBV25-1; abundance: -; j_gene: TRBJ2-3; d_gene: TRBD2; CDR3aa: CAGEGGGAPDTQYF; CDR3nt: TGTGCCGGGGAGGGCGGGGGGGCTCCAGATACGCAGTATTTT
v_gene: TRBV20-1; abundance: -; j_gene: TRBJ2-3; d_gene: TRBD1; CDR3aa: CSSRTGWEDTQYF; CDR3nt: TGCAGTTCTCGGACAGGGTGGGAAGATACGCAGTATTTT
v_gene: TRBV19; abundance: -; j_gene: TRBJ2-7; d_gene: -; CDR3aa: CASSIRAGHSYEQYF; CDR3nt: TGTGCCAGTAGTATACGGGCAGGGCATTCCTACGAGCAGTACTTC
v_gene: TRBV10-3; abundance: few; j_gene: TRBJ2-2; d_gene: -; CDR3aa: CASSPLDSTGELFF; CDR3nt: TGTGCCAGCAGCCCCCTCGACAGCACCGGGGAGCTGTTTTTT
v_gene: TRBV5-1; abundance: many; j_gene: TRBJ1-1; d_gene: TRBD1; CDR3aa: CASSAVQGRNTEAFF; CDR3nt: TGCGCCAGCAGCGCGGTACAGGGGAGGAACACTGAAGCTTTCTTT
v_gene: TRBV20-1; abundance: -; j_gene: TRBJ2-1; d_gene: -; CDR3aa: CSANGREMDEQFF; CDR3nt: TGCAGTGCTAACGGACGGGAGATGGATGAGCAGTTCTTC
v_gene: TRBV7-3; abundance: -; j_gene: TRBJ2-5; d_gene: -; CDR3aa: CASSSGTRSETEYF; CDR3nt: TGTGCCAGCAGCTCAGGGACGCGGTCGGAGACCGAGTACTTC
v_gene: TRBV20-1; abundance: once; j_gene: TRBJ2-5; d_gene: -; CDR3aa: CSARAPSETQYF; CDR3nt: TGCAGTGCTAGAGCCCCTTCGGAGACCCAGTACTTC
v_gene: TRBV7-2; abundance: -; j_gene: TRBJ1-2; d_gene: -; CDR3aa: CASSLAGGHREQYTF; CDR3nt: TGTGCCAGCAGCTTAGCGGGGGGGCATCGCGAGCAGTACACCTTC
v_gene: TRBV7-2; abundance: -; j_gene: TRBJ2-5; d_gene: -; CDR3aa: CASSLLALRNQETQYF; CDR3nt: TGTGCCAGCAGCCTCCTGGCCTTGAGGAACCAAGAGACCCAGTACTTC
v_gene: TRBV11-2; abundance: once; j_gene: TRBJ2-3; d_gene: -; CDR3aa: CASSLGGFADTQYF; CDR3nt: TGTGCCAGCAGCTTAGGGGGATTTGCAGATACGCAGTATTTT
v_gene: TRBV7-8; abundance: -; j_gene: TRBJ1-6; d_gene: -; CDR3aa: CASSSNRQGRDSPLHF; CDR3nt: TGTGCCAGCAGCTCAAACCGTCAGGGGCGGGATTCACCCCTCCACTTT
v_gene: TRBV12-3/TRBV12-4; abundance: once; j_gene: TRBJ2-5; d_gene: -; CDR3aa: CASSFDSGSQTQYF; CDR3nt: TGTGCCAGCAGTTTCGACTCCGGCTCGCAGACCCAGTACTTC
v_gene: TRBV10-1; abundance: -; j_gene: TRBJ2-5; d_gene: TRBD2; CDR3aa: CASRAGVSETQYF; CDR3nt: TGCGCCAGCAGAGCGGGAGTATCAGAGACCCAGTACTTC
v_gene: TRBV13; abundance: many; j_gene: TRBJ1-6; d_gene: -; CDR3aa: CASSLEGGRSSYNSPLHF; CDR3nt: TGTGCCAGCAGCTTAGAAGGGGGGCGGAGCTCCTATAATTCACCCCTCCACTTT
v_gene: TRBV9; abundance: -; j_gene: TRBJ2-2; d_gene: TRBD2; CDR3aa: CASSATSGKVADIF; CDR3nt: TGTGCCAGCAGCGCGACTAGCGGCAAAGTCGCAGATATTTTT
v_gene: TRBV4-1; abundance: -; j_gene: TRBJ2-1; d_gene: TRBD1; CDR3aa: CASSPRGQGATYEQFF; CDR3nt: TGCGCCAGCAGCCCGCGGGGACAGGGGGCAACTTATGAGCAGTTCTTC
v_gene: TRBV15; abundance: -; j_gene: TRBJ1-1; d_gene: -; CDR3aa: CATSRDRWGENTEAFF; CDR3nt: TGTGCCACCAGCAGAGATCGCTGGGGAGAGAACACTGAAGCTTTCTTT
v_gene: TRBV19; abundance: -; j_gene: TRBJ1-1; d_gene: -; CDR3aa: CASSLSRHNTEAFF; CDR3nt: TGTGCCAGTAGTCTGTCTCGACACAACACTGAAGCTTTCTTT
v_gene: TRBV19; abundance: -; j_gene: TRBJ1-5; d_gene: -; CDR3aa: CASYRGGGNTINSNQPQHF; CDR3nt: TGTGCCAGTTACCGAGGCGGTGGAAACACCATTAATAGCAATCAGCCCCAGCATTTT
v_gene: TRBV7-2; abundance: -; j_gene: TRBJ1-6; d_gene: -; CDR3aa: CASSPPGSDALFQF; CDR3nt: TGTGCCAGCAGTCCACCAGGGTCCGATGCACTCTTTCAATTT